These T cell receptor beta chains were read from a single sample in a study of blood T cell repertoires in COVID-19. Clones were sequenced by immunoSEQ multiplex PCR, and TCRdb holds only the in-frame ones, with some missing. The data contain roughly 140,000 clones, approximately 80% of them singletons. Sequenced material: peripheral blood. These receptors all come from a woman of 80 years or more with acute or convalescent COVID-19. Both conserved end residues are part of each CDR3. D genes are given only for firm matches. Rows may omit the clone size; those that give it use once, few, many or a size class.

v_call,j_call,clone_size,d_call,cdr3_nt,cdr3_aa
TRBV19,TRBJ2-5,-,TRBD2,TGTGCCAGTAGTTTAGCGGGAGCTGGGGGAGAGACCCAGTACTTC,CASSLAGAGGETQYF
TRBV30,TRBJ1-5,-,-,TGTGCCTGGAGTGTAGCAGGAAATCAGCCCCAGCATTTT,CAWSVAGNQPQHF
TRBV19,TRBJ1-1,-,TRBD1,TGTGCCAGTAGCCGATACGAGACAGGGGTGGACACTGAAGCTTTCTTT,CASSRYETGVDTEAFF
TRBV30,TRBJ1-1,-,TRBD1,TGTGCCTGGAGTGCACAGGGGGACACTGAAGCTTTCTTT,CAWSAQGDTEAFF
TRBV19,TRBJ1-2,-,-,TGTGCCAGTAGCTCGTTCGGACAGAACTATGGCTACACCTTC,CASSSFGQNYGYTF
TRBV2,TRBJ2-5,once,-,TGTGCCAGCAGCCGGGGAGAGACCCAGTACTTC,CASSRGETQYF
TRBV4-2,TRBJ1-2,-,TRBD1,TGTGCCAGCAGCCAAGAGGGCTCGGACAGGGGGCTCGATGGCTACACCTTC,CASSQEGSDRGLDGYTF
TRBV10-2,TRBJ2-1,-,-,TGCGCCAGCATAAGGAGCCTGCTGAACAATGAGCAGTTCTTC,CASIRSLLNNEQFF
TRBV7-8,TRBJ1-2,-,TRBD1,TGTGCCAGCAGCCCGGGACAGGGTTTCGACTATGGCTACACCTTC,CASSPGQGFDYGYTF
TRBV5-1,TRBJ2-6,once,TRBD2,TGCGCCAGCAGCGGCGGACTAGCGGGGGTGTCTAGGAGCTCTGGGGCCAACGTCCTGACTTTC,CASSGGLAGVSRSSGANVLTF
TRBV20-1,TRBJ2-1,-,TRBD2,TGCAGTGCTAGTGCGGGAGGGCCCGGTAATGAGCAGTTCTTC,CSASAGGPGNEQFF
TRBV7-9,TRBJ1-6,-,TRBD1,TGTGCCAGCAGCTTAGGGTGGGACAGCCGGAATTCACCCCTCCACTTT,CASSLGWDSRNSPLHF
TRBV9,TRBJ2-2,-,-,TGTGCCAGCAGCCGTAGCGTCCGGAGGGCCGGGGAGCTGTTTTTT,CASSRSVRRAGELFF
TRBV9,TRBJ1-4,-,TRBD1,TGTGCCAGCAGCGCGACAGGGCGCGGAGAGAATGAAAAACTGTTTTTT,CASSATGRGENEKLFF
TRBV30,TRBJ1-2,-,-,TGTGCCCTGGGACTTTTCTATGGCTACACCTTC,CALGLFYGYTF
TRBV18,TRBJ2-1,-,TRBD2,TGTGCCAGCTCACAACTAGCGGGATCAATTAATGAGCAGTTCTTC,CASSQLAGSINEQFF
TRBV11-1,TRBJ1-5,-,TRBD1,TGTGCCAGCAGCTCCGGACAGGGTGGTCAGCCCCAGCATTTT,CASSSGQGGQPQHF
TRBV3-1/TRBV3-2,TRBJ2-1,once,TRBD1,TGTGCCAGCAGCCTTCAAGGGACAGGGGCTGTTGGTGAGCAGTTCTTC,CASSLQGTGAVGEQFF
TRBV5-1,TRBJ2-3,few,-,TGCGCCAGCAACTGGCAGGGGAACACAGATACGCAGTATTTT,CASNWQGNTDTQYF
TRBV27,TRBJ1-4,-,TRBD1,TGTGCCAGCAAGGACGACAGGGGGCCTGAAAAACTGTTTTTT,CASKDDRGPEKLFF
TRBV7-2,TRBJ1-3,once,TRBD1,TGTGCCAGCAGCTTCGACAGGGTCTCTGGAAACACCATATATTTT,CASSFDRVSGNTIYF
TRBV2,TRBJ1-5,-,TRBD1,TGTGCCAGCGCCGGGACAGGGGGCGGTCAGCCCCAGCATTTT,CASAGTGGGQPQHF
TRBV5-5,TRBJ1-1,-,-,TGTGCCAGCAGCTTCAGGGACACTGAAGCTTTCTTT,CASSFRDTEAFF
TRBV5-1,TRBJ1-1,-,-,TGCGCCAGCACCCGAGGAGCAGGGATGGGCCCTGAAGCTTTCTTT,CASTRGAGMGPEAFF